The next 20 T cell receptor beta chains were all read from a single sample in a study of regulatory T cells in long-lasting Graves disease. Investigators prepared the TCR beta libraries by applying iRepertoire HTBI primers and Arm-PCR of CDR3 regions. From the multiplex PCR reads, TCRdb called clonotypes with MiXCR, one entry per CDR3 protein. The table has approximately 400,000 distinct CDR3 sequences, approximately 12% seen once; the top ten hold 18%. Documented time point: newly diagnosed GD, antithyroid drugs for less than 3 months. PBMCs were the source of the RNA used for TCR sequencing. Separately, the same data were catalogued under a study of T cells in Graves' hyperthyroidism and ophthalmopathy.

This specimen consisted of peripheral blood mononuclear cells (PBMCs), obtained at new diagnosis, from a patient treated with antithyroid drugs. The receptors come from a woman aged 18 to 35 with Graves disease.

This clonotype was seen repeatedly, ten times or more. This chain joins TRBV20-1 and TRBJ2-5; D might be TRBD2 (7 bases). The CDR3 is 14 amino acids. Germline V gene data show CDR1 as DFQATT and CDR2 as SNEGSKA (reference sequence). V was cut by 4 bases and J by 2 bases, with 14 bases left in between. The CDR3 coding sequence is TGCAGTGCTACTCGGGGGGCAGAGCAAGAGACCCAGTACTTC. It is translated as CSATRGAEQETQYF.

The chain couples TRBV2 to TRBJ2-7, with 7 bases aligning to TRBD1. CDR3 length: 14 amino acids. The junction had 5 bases not matched to a gene; V was cut back by 6 bases and J by 0 bases. CDR1 is SNHLY and CDR2 is FYNNEI in the germline V gene. The CDR3 loop is CASRAGTVSYEQYF. DNA for the CDR3: TGTGCCAGCAGAGCCGGGACAGTCTCCTACGAGCAGTACTTC.

The V call is TRBV7-9, the J call TRBJ2-2; D call uncertain. Germline-derived CDR1 and CDR2 are SEHNR and FQNEAQ (reference sequence). The CDR3 totals 12 residues. V lost 10 bases and J 8 bases, leaving 14 bases between the germline ends. The CDR3 DNA sequence: TGTGCCACCGACGGCGGACGTGGGGAGCTGTTTTTT. This encodes CATDGGRGELFF. The full variable domain, rest sourced from reference TRBV7-9 and TRBJ2-2, is DTGVSQNPRHKITKRGQNVTFRCDPISEHNRLYWYRQTLGQGPEFLTYFQNEAQLEKSRLLSDRFSAERPKGSFSTLEIQRTEQGDSAMYLCATDGGRGELFFGEGSRLTVL.

DNA of the CDR3: TGTGCCAGCATGGCGCCCCCGGAGAGGTTAACTGAAGCTTTCTTT. Its translation: CASMAPPERLTEAFF. This chain connects TRBV6-1 to TRBJ1-1; D is unclear. CDR3 size: 15 residues. Per the germline V gene, CDR1 is MNHNS and CDR2 is SASEGT. The ends were cut back, 7 bases at V and 5 bases at J, with 20 bases in the middle.

The V and J genes are TRBV11-2 and TRBJ1-1; D perhaps matches TRBD1 (5 bases). Germline V gives CDR1 SGHAT, CDR2 FQNNGV. The CDR3 runs to 15 residues. Trimming took off 4 bases at V and 4 bases at J, with 16 bases between the two ends. CDR3 DNA sequence: TGTGCCAGCAGCTCTATCAGGGCCCGAATCACTGAAGCTTTCTTT. Protein product: CASSSIRARITEAFF.

There are many counts of this clonotype. The CDR3 is CSVVLAGALYNEQFF. In DNA form, the CDR3 reads TGCAGCGTTGTCCTAGCGGGGGCCCTCTACAATGAGCAGTTCTTC. This chain links TRBV29-1 with TRBJ2-1; 10 nucleotides agree with TRBD2. This CDR3 has 15 amino acids. V trimming: 4 bases; J trimming: 3 bases; junction bases outside the gene matches: 6. Germline V CDR1 and CDR2: SQVTM, ANQGSEA.

This clonotype was seen many times. The gene calls are TRBV24-1 and TRBJ2-3, with D perhaps TRBD1 or TRBD2 (6 bases each). The CDR3 is 14 residues long. Trimming stripped 1 base from V and 6 bases from J, with 10 bases between. Germline assignment: CDR1 KGHDR and CDR2 SFDVKD. CDR3 sequence: CATSDFGGADTQYF. DNA for the CDR3: TGTGCCACCAGTGATTTCGGGGGCGCCGATACGCAGTATTTT.

This clonotype has a count of ten or more. The chain couples TRBV30 to TRBJ2-3, with 7 bases aligning to TRBD2. The germline gives CDR1 GTSNPN, CDR2 SVGIG (reference sequence). This CDR3 spans 13 amino acids. The trim removed 5 bases at V and 5 bases at J, leaving 7 bases unmatched. CDR3 sequence: CAWRAGPGDTQYF. In DNA, the CDR3 is TGTGCCTGGCGAGCGGGGCCGGGAGATACGCAGTATTTT.

This clonotype was recorded many times. The chain carries TRBV7-3 and TRBJ2-1; the D gene is possibly TRBD1 (6 bases). The CDR3 spans 16 residues. Germline values: CDR1 SGHTA, CDR2 FQGTGA. V was pared by 0 bases and J by 7 bases, with 16 bases between. The CDR3 nucleotides read TGTGCCAGCAGCTTAACCACAGGGTTTTTGGTAAATGAGCAGTTCTTC. Its protein product is CASSLTTGFLVNEQFF. Drawing the rest from reference TRBV7-3 and TRBJ2-1, the complete variable domain is GAGVSQTPSNKVTEKGKYVELRCDPISGHTALYWYRQSLGQGPEFLIYFQGTGAADDSGLPNDRFFAVRPEGSVSTLKIQRTERGDSAVYLCASSLTTGFLVNEQFFGPGTRLTVL.

At least ten counts were recorded for this clonotype. The chain recombines TRBV12-3 or TRBV12-4 with TRBJ2-7; a weak D match, TRBD2 (5 bases). V was trimmed by 3 bases and J by 4 bases, leaving 13 bases between them. CDR3 size: 14 residues. The CDR3 DNA follows: TGTGCCAGCAGTTTGGGAGTCTCGGGGTACGAGCAGTACTTC. Translation gives CASSLGVSGYEQYF.

This clonotype was counted at least ten times. The chain recombines TRBV29-1 with TRBJ2-2, with a possible D match to TRBD2 (6 bases). This CDR3 contains 15 residues. The V and J ends lost 4 bases and 1 base respectively, with 13 bases between them. Germline V lookup: CDR1 SQVTM, CDR2 ANQGSEA. This CDR3 is CSVGRDSWNTGELFF. The DNA of the CDR3 is TGCAGCGTTGGCCGGGACTCCTGGAACACCGGGGAGCTGTTTTTT.

Many counts were recorded for this clonotype. The chain couples TRBV24-1 to TRBJ1-1; D gene uncertain. This CDR3 contains 15 residues. Germline values: CDR1 KGHDR, CDR2 SFDVKD. Trimming removed 5 bases from V and 1 base from J, with 13 bases in between. The CDR3 DNA is TGTGCCACCAGTGCCACCGAAGGATCGAACACTGAAGCTTTCTTT. Translation gives CATSATEGSNTEAFF.

This clonotype was seen many times. The chain uses TRBV27 and TRBJ2-5, with D maybe TRBD2 (5 bases). The V gene's germline CDR1 is MNHEY and CDR2 SMNVEV (reference sequence). Trimming pared 3 bases from V and 5 bases from J, leaving 13 bases between. The CDR3 is 14 amino acids. The CDR3 spells CASSFLGLGETQYF. In nucleotides, the CDR3 is TGTGCCAGCAGTTTCCTCGGACTGGGGGAGACCCAGTACTTC.

The gene calls are TRBV9 and TRBJ1-2; D gene unclear. Germline V gene sequence: CDR1 SGDLS, CDR2 YYNGEE. The CDR3 runs 13 residues. Deletions cut 3 bases from V and 4 bases from J, with 10 bases between. The DNA for the CDR3 is TGTGCCAGCAGCGCCACTGAGGTCTATGGCTACACCTTC. Amino acids: CASSATEVYGYTF.

This clonotype was seen ten or more times. The CDR3 protein is CASSEAAGSENIQYF. The CDR3 nucleotides are TGTGCCAGCAGTGAAGCGGCAGGGAGCGAAAACATTCAGTACTTC. The rearrangement links TRBV2 to TRBJ2-4; tentatively, D is TRBD1 or TRBD2 (5 bases each). There are 15 residues in the CDR3. With 0 bases removed from V and 5 bases from J, the gap between germline ends came to 11 bases. Germline assignment: CDR1 SNHLY and CDR2 FYNNEI.

This clonotype was picked up many times. The chain employs TRBV6-2 or TRBV6-3 and TRBJ1-5; D is ambiguous. This CDR3 spans 13 amino acids. Germline-derived CDR1 and CDR2 are MNHEY and SVGEGT. V was shortened by 8 bases and J by 3 bases, with 11 bases between the two germline ends. In DNA form, the CDR3 reads TGTGCCAGCGGGTTAGTGTACAATCAGCCCCAGCATTTT. This encodes CASGLVYNQPQHF.

The table lists this clonotype with many counts. This sequence joins TRBV6-1 and TRBJ2-1; tentative D call: TRBD1 (6 bases). Germline CDR1 MNHNS, CDR2 SASEGT. The CDR3 is 17 residues long. Trimming shortened V by 8 bases and J by 0 bases, and 20 bases separated the two germline ends. The CDR3 protein is CASQMRGTRSSYNEQFF. The CDR3, as DNA: TGTGCCAGCCAAATGAGGGGGACGCGTAGCTCCTACAATGAGCAGTTCTTC.

This clonotype has ten or more counts. The CDR3 is CASSYGVLWTEAFF. DNA of the CDR3: TGTGCCAGCAGTTACGGGGTTTTATGGACTGAAGCTTTCTTT. The chain recombines TRBV6-5 with TRBJ1-1; D not certain. This CDR3 has 14 residues. The V gene lost 2 bases and the J gene lost 5 bases, with 12 bases spanning the gap. Germline-derived CDR1 and CDR2 are MNHEY and SVGAGI.

This clonotype was seen repeatedly, ten times or more. The chain combines TRBV29-1 with TRBJ2-7; TRBD2 aligns across 10 bases. The CDR3 covers 14 residues. V lost 6 bases to trimming and J lost 4 bases; unmatched junction nucleotides: 9. CDR1 and CDR2 from the germline V gene are SQVTM and ANQGSEA. For the CDR3, the DNA is TGCAGCGTATACTCTGGGACTAGCGCGTACGAGCAGTACTTC. Protein sequence: CSVYSGTSAYEQYF.

This clonotype was counted at least ten times. The V call is TRBV30, the J call TRBJ1-1; D ambiguous. V was trimmed by 2 bases and J by 3 bases, leaving 13 bases between them. Germline V gene lookup returns CDR1 GTSNPN and CDR2 SVGIG (reference sequence). The CDR3 is 14 amino acids. DNA of the CDR3: TGTGCCTGGAGTAGGGCGGTTAGGCACACTGAAGCTTTCTTT. Translating gives CAWSRAVRHTEAFF.